The T cell receptor (beta chain) under discussion was sequenced for a study of CD8 T cells in Susac syndrome. Across the whole study: Patients with Susac syndrome had blood drawn and were at that point therapy-naive, on corticosteroids, or on intravenous immunoglobulin alone.

Negative isolation was applied to CD8+ and CD4+ T cells, and FACS enrichment was applied to TEMRA cells. V gave up 1 base and J gave up 0 bases, with 6 bases separating them. This CDR3 is built from 14 residues. Germline CDR1 reads MGHRA; CDR2 reads YSYEKL. With random hexamers, roughly 0.5 to 1 ug RNA was reverse transcribed. Coverage of TCR beta CDR3 amplification by immunoSEQ multiplex PCR extended to 54 Vbeta and 13 Jbeta. In TCRdb, the immunoSEQ multiplex PCR reads were re-called with MiXCR into one record per CDR3 protein. The data show 150,000 to 190,000 distinct CDR3 sequences, with approximately 95% seen just once and 0.16% held by the top ten.

This TCR was sampled from a human donor with Susac syndrome. The chain employs TRBV4-1 and TRBJ2-5; D remains unclear. The sample was CD4+ T cells from PBMCs. The CDR3 DNA is TGCGCCAGCAGCCAAGGGGCGTACCAAGAGACCCAGTACTTC. Its translation: CASSQGAYQETQYF.